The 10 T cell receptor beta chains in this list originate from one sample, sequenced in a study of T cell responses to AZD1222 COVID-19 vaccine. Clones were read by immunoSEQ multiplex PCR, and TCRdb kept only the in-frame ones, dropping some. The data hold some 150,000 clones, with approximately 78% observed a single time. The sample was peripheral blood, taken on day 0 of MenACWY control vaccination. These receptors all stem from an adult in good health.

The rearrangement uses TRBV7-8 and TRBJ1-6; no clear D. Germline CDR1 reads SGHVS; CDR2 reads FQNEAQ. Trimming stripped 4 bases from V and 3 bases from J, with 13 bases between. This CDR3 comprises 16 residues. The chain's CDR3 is CASSSRGRGYNSPLHF. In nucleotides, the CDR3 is TGTGCCAGCAGCTCCCGAGGACGGGGCTATAATTCACCCCTCCACTTT.

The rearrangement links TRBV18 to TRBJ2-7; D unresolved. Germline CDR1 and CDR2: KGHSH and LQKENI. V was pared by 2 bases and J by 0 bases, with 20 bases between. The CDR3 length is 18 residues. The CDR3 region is CASSPSRGGQVSSYEQYF. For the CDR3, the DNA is TGTGCCAGCTCACCATCAAGAGGCGGCCAGGTAAGCTCCTACGAGCAGTACTTC.

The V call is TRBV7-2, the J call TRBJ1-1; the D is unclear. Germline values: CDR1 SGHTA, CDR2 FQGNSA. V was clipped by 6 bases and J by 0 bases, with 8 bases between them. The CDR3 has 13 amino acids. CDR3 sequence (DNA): TGTGCCAGCAGAACCAGGCTGAACACTGAAGCTTTCTTT. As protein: CASRTRLNTEAFF.

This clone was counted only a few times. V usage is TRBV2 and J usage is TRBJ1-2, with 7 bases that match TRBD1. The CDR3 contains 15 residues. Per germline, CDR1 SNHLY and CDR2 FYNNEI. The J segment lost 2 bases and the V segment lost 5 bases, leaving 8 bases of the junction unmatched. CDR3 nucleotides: TGTGCCAGCAGTTACCGGGACAGAACCAACTATGGCTACACCTTC. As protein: CASSYRDRTNYGYTF.

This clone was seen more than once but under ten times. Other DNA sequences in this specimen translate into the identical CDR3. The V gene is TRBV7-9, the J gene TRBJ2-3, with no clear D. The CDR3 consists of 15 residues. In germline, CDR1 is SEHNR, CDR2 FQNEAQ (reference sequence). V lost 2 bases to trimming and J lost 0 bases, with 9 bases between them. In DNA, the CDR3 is TGTGCCAGCAGCTTACGCGAAGGAAGCACAGATACGCAGTATTTT. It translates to CASSLREGSTDTQYF.

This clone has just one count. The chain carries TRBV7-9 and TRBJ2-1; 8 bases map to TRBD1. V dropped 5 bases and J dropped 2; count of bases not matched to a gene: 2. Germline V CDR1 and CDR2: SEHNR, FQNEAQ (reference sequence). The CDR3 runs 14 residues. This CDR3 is CASSPGQAYNEQFF. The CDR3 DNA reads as TGTGCCAGCAGCCCGGGACAGGCCTACAATGAGCAGTTCTTC. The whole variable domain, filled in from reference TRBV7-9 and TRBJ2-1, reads DTGVSQNPRHKITKRGQNVTFRCDPISEHNRLYWYRQTLGQGPEFLTYFQNEAQLEKSRLLSDRFSAERPKGSFSTLEIQRTEQGDSAMYLCASSPGQAYNEQFFGPGTRLTVL.

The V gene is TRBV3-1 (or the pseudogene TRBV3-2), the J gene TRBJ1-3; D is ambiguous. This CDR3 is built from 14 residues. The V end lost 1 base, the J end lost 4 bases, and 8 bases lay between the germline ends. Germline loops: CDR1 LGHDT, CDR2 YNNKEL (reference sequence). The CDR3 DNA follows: TGTGCCAGCAGCCAAGGTTTTGGCGGAAACACCATATATTTT. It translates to CASSQGFGGNTIYF.

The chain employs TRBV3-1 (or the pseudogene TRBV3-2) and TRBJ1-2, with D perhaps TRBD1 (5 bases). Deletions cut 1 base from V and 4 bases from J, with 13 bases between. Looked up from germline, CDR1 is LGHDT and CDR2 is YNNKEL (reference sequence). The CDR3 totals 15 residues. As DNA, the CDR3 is TGTGCCAGCAGCCAAGGACTTCTAAGGGGCTATGGCTACACCTTC. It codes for CASSQGLLRGYGYTF.

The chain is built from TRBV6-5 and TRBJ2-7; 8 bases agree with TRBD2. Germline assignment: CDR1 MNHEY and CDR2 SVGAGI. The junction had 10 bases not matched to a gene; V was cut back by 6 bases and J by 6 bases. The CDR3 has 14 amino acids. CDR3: CASRPQTSVREQYF. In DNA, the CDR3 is TGTGCCAGCAGACCGCAGACTAGCGTTCGCGAGCAGTACTTC.

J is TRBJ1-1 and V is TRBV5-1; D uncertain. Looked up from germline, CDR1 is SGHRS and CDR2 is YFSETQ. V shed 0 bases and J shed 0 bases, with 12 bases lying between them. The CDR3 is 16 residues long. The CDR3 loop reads CASSLGANPMNTEAFF. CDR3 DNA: TGCGCCAGCAGCTTGGGGGCAAACCCCATGAACACTGAAGCTTTCTTT.